The 19 T cell receptor beta chains below were found in one sample sequenced in a study of T-cell reconstitution after alpha-beta-depleted transplantation in children. Construction of the TCRbeta library involved unique molecular identifiers. TCRdb analysed the PCR reads with MiXCR anew, one entry per CDR3 protein. There are about 260,000 distinct CDR3 sequences in the sample; around a tenth occur only once, and less than 25% lies in the top ten. The sequencing here drew on peripheral blood, taken 180 days after TCRalphabeta/CD19-depleted stem cell transplant. The receptors stem from a male patient aged 2 to 9 who had a stem cell transplant for chronic granulomatous disease, so the T cells may come from the graft donor.

This clonotype has a count of ten or more. The chain uses TRBV3-1 and TRBJ2-7; TRBD2 might be the D (6 bases). In germline, CDR1 is LGHDT, CDR2 YNNKEL (reference sequence). This CDR3 is built from 15 residues. The V and J ends lost 4 bases and 0 bases respectively, with 13 bases between them. The CDR3 DNA sequence: TGTGCCAGCAGCCGAGGAGGCGGGATCTCCTACGAGCAGTACTTC. Amino acid sequence: CASSRGGGISYEQYF.

Many counts were recorded for this clonotype. The chain recombines TRBV5-1 with TRBJ2-7; D is unresolved. The CDR3 is made up of 14 amino acids. Germline V CDR1 and CDR2: SGHRS, YFSETQ. Between the trimmed V and J ends, which lost 5 bases and 3 bases, there was a span of 15 bases. CDR3 sequence: CASSPRSLSYEQYF. CDR3 DNA sequence: TGCGCCAGCAGTCCACGGTCCTTGAGCTACGAGCAGTACTTC.

This clonotype was recorded many times. V usage is TRBV5-1 and J usage is TRBJ2-1, with a tentative D call TRBD1 (5 bases). The ends were cut back, 4 bases at V and 9 bases at J, with 14 bases in the middle. Germline CDR1 and CDR2: SGHRS and YFSETQ. The CDR3 contains 13 residues. CDR3 coding DNA: TGCGCCAGCAGCGCAGGGTTTGACGTTGAGCAGTTCTTC. Its translation: CASSAGFDVEQFF.

This CDR3 is CASSMWGRTNNEQFF. In DNA, the CDR3 is TGTGCCAGTAGTATGTGGGGGAGAACCAACAATGAGCAGTTCTTC. The genes are TRBV19 and TRBJ2-1; D may match TRBD1 or TRBD2 (5 bases each). Trimming cost V 3 bases and J 5 bases, with 14 bases left between them. Per germline, CDR1 LNHDA and CDR2 SQIVND (reference sequence). The CDR3 has 15 amino acids.

This rearrangement joins TRBV18 to TRBJ2-7; D ambiguous. V lost 0 bases to trimming and J lost 0 bases, with 6 bases between them. The CDR3 covers 14 residues. Germline values: CDR1 KGHSH, CDR2 LQKENI. CDR3 in DNA: TGTGCCAGCTCACCACCAGATTTCTCCTACGAGCAGTACTTC. It specifies CASSPPDFSYEQYF.

With regard to this clonotype: A much larger clonotype is one base distant, so this may be a read error. The chain uses TRBV7-8 and TRBJ2-7; 10 bases align to TRBD1. This CDR3 is built from 14 residues. Germline V gives CDR1 SGHVS, CDR2 FQNEAQ. The CDR3 sequence: CANSSRDRGYEQYF. The CDR3 region has the DNA TGTGCCAACAGCTCCCGGGACAGGGGATACGAGCAGTACTTC.

This clonotype was counted many times. This chain joins TRBV27 and TRBJ2-6; weak D call: TRBD1 (5 bases). V was cut by 5 bases and J by 2 bases, with 7 bases left in between. CDR1 MNHEY and CDR2 SMNVEV come from the germline V gene (reference sequence). The CDR3 is made up of 14 amino acids. The DNA of the CDR3 is TGTGCCAGCAGTCCAGGGCCTGGGGCCAACGTCCTGACTTTC. This gives the protein CASSPGPGANVLTF.

This clonotype was seen at least ten times. This sequence joins TRBV6-2 or TRBV6-3 and TRBJ2-7; 7 nucleotides align to TRBD1. With 6 bases clipped from V and 2 bases from J, the junction kept 7 bases outside the gene matches. In germline, CDR1 is MNHEY, CDR2 SVGEGT. The CDR3 contains 14 residues. CDR3 in amino acids: CASSQTGSPYEQYF. The CDR3 DNA sequence: TGTGCCAGCAGCCAGACAGGGAGCCCCTACGAGCAGTACTTC.

The rearrangement uses TRBV10-2 and TRBJ2-7; D is ambiguous. This CDR3 comprises 15 residues. Germline V CDR1 and CDR2: WSHSY, SAAADI. V was pared by 2 bases and J by 1 base, with 12 bases between. CDR3 sequence reads: CASSEVAWGSYEQYF. The CDR3 nucleotides read TGCGCCAGCAGTGAGGTGGCATGGGGATCCTACGAGCAGTACTTC.

The sample holds many counts of this clonotype. The chain uses TRBV7-3 and TRBJ2-1; D is ambiguous. Trimming pared 1 base from V and 8 bases from J, leaving 3 bases between. This CDR3 comprises 11 residues. The germline gives CDR1 SGHTA, CDR2 FQGTGA. The CDR3 bases are TGTGCCAGCAGCTTAAATGATGAGCAGTTCTTC. Protein product: CASSLNDEQFF.

This clonotype is medium-sized by share. The gene calls are TRBV7-9 and TRBJ2-7; 8 bases agree with TRBD2. Germline V lookup: CDR1 SEHNR, CDR2 FQNEAQ (reference sequence). With 1 base clipped from V and 3 bases from J, the junction kept 5 bases outside the gene matches. The CDR3 has 15 residues. In nucleotides, the CDR3 is TGTGCCAGCAGCTTAGGGCCAGCGGGGGACTACGAGCAGTACTTC. As protein: CASSLGPAGDYEQYF.

On this clonotype itself: It may be a read error: a sequence one base away is much more abundant. The chain joins TRBV9 to TRBJ2-1; D gene unclear. Germline V lookup: CDR1 SGDLS, CDR2 YYNGEE. CDR3 size: 14 residues. Trimming cost V 4 bases and J 4 bases, with 12 bases left between them. CDR3 nucleotide sequence: TGTGCCAGCAGCCCTGCGGTGACTTACAATGAGCAGTTCTTC. Encoded protein: CASSPAVTYNEQFF.

This clonotype was seen ten or more times. The chain recombines TRBV29-1 with TRBJ2-2; D may be TRBD2 (7 bases). The CDR3 spans 13 residues. Germline values: CDR1 SQVTM, CDR2 ANQGSEA. V was shortened by 2 bases and J by 4 bases, with 8 bases between the two germline ends. CDR3: CSVERGGTGELFF. DNA for the CDR3: TGCAGCGTTGAAAGGGGGGGCACCGGGGAGCTGTTTTTT.

At least ten counts were recorded for this clonotype. This sequence joins TRBV5-1 and TRBJ2-1, with D perhaps TRBD1 or TRBD2 (5 bases each). Trimming cost V 4 bases and J 9 bases, with 14 bases left between them. The CDR3 is 13 residues long. CDR1 SGHRS and CDR2 YFSETQ come from the germline V gene. The CDR3 here is CASSEAGTPEQFF. The CDR3, as DNA: TGCGCCAGCAGCGAAGCCGGGACCCCTGAGCAGTTCTTC.

This clonotype was observed at least ten times. The chain uses TRBV11-2 and TRBJ2-1; a possible D gene is TRBD2 (5 bases). CDR1 is SGHAT and CDR2 is FQNNGV in the germline V gene. The CDR3 extends over 16 amino acids. Trimming stripped 9 bases from V and 0 bases from J, with 18 bases between. Written as DNA, the CDR3 is TGTGCCAGAGCGGACCTCCACGAGAGCTCCTACAATGAGCAGTTCTTC. Amino acid sequence: CARADLHESSYNEQFF.

This clonotype was seen ten or more times. The chain is built from TRBV12-3 or TRBV12-4 and TRBJ1-2; D uncertain. V lost 3 bases and J 7 bases, leaving 21 bases between the germline ends. This CDR3 region has 16 residues. CDR3 DNA sequence: TGTGCCAGCAGTTTTGCCCCACATGGTGGGGTAGTTGGCTACACCTTC. It codes for CASSFAPHGGVVGYTF.

This sequence joins TRBV7-9 and TRBJ2-1; a weak D match, TRBD1 (6 bases). Germline V gives CDR1 SEHNR, CDR2 FQNEAQ (reference sequence). V shed 10 bases and J shed 1 base, with 14 bases lying between them. This CDR3 contains 14 residues. CDR3 region: CAIPVRGSYNEQFF. CDR3 DNA sequence: TGTGCCATCCCAGTAAGGGGGTCCTACAATGAGCAGTTCTTC. The full variable domain, its missing parts supplied by reference TRBV7-9 and TRBJ2-1, is DTGVSQNPRHKITKRGQNVTFRCDPISEHNRLYWYRQTLGQGPEFLTYFQNEAQLEKSRLLSDRFSAERPKGSFSTLEIQRTEQGDSAMYLCAIPVRGSYNEQFFGPGTRLTVL.

This clonotype was counted many times. CDR3 coding DNA: TGTGCCAGCAGGTCCTTTTCCACAGATACGCAGTATTTT. Protein product: CASRSFSTDTQYF. The chain links TRBV6-2 or TRBV6-3 to TRBJ2-3; D ambiguous. The ends were cut back, 6 bases at V and 2 bases at J, with 9 bases in the middle. The CDR3 is 13 amino acids. Germline V gene lookup returns CDR1 MNHEY and CDR2 SVGEGT.

This clonotype was picked up many times. This rearrangement joins TRBV7-3 to TRBJ2-5; 7 bases agree with TRBD2. Unmatched junction bases numbered 13, after V lost 4 bases and J lost 5 bases. Germline assignment: CDR1 SGHTA and CDR2 FQGTGA. CDR3 size: 16 residues. The CDR3 DNA reads as TGTGCCAGCAGCTACGGCTCGTCTAGCGGCACGGAGACCCAGTACTTC. Translated: CASSYGSSSGTETQYF.